This passage covers 21 T cell receptor beta chains from one sample sequenced in a study of CD8+ T cells in alopecia areata. The treatment was: oral pan-JAK inhibitor, 5-10 mg twice daily. The authors extracted RNA and reverse transcribed it into cDNA as the sequencing template. Repertoires were generated with immunoSEQ multiplex PCR, while TCRdb's copy carries only in-frame clones and drops some. Altogether 200,000 to 250,000 clones are present, 50% to 75% being singletons, with the ten largest covering 4% to 5%. The source was CD4+ T cells sorted from blood, collected at week 4, from a patient treated with tofacitinib. These TCRs come from a human donor with alopecia areata.

This clone turned up a few times. V gene TRBV29-1 combines with J gene TRBJ1-2; D is ambiguous. The V and J ends lost 1 base and 3 bases respectively, with 12 bases between them. CDR1 is SQVTM, CDR2 ANQGSEA, per germline. The CDR3 is 14 residues long. The CDR3 region is CSVEATGSDYGYTF. The CDR3 nucleotides read TGCAGCGTTGAAGCTACCGGGTCTGACTATGGCTACACCTTC.

This rearrangement joins TRBV7-2 to TRBJ2-2; D is possibly TRBD1 (6 bases). This CDR3 is built from 15 residues. Germline V CDR1 and CDR2: SGHTA, FQGNSA. V was cut by 5 bases and J by 4 bases, with 14 bases left in between. The CDR3: CASSVTGSVTGELFF. The DNA of the CDR3 is TGTGCCAGCAGCGTGACAGGTTCCGTCACCGGGGAGCTGTTTTTT.

The rearrangement uses TRBV5-1 and TRBJ2-3; TRBD2 aligns across 9 bases. Unmatched junction bases numbered 7, after V lost 8 bases and J lost 6 bases. The CDR3 has 13 amino acids. The V gene's germline CDR1 is SGHRS and CDR2 YFSETQ. CDR3 protein: CASYGTSSDTQYF. The CDR3 bases are TGCGCCAGTTATGGGACTAGCTCTGATACGCAGTATTTT.

The chain uses TRBV30 and TRBJ1-6, with D perhaps TRBD1 (5 bases). Between the trimmed V and J ends, which lost 8 bases and 7 bases, there was a span of 12 bases. The germline CDR1 and CDR2 sequences are GTSNPN and SVGIG (reference sequence). The CDR3 covers 12 residues. CDR3 in amino acids: CAQGRDNSPLHF. CDR3 DNA sequence: TGTGCCCAAGGACGGGACAATTCACCCCTCCACTTT.

By sample share, this clone is medium-sized. The chain has TRBV7-9 and TRBJ2-5; D is uncertain. The length of the CDR3 is 13 residues. The V gene's germline CDR1 is SEHNR and CDR2 FQNEAQ (reference sequence). V was pared by 3 bases and J by 5 bases, with 10 bases between. CDR3 in amino acids: CASSLPAPETQYF. CDR3 bases: TGTGCCAGCAGCTTGCCGGCCCCCGAGACCCAGTACTTC. The full variable domain, its missing parts supplied by reference TRBV7-9 and TRBJ2-5, is DTGVSQNPRHKITKRGQNVTFRCDPISEHNRLYWYRQTLGQGPEFLTYFQNEAQLEKSRLLSDRFSAERPKGSFSTLEIQRTEQGDSAMYLCASSLPAPETQYFGPGTRLLVL.

The rearrangement uses TRBV30 and TRBJ1-3; D gene unclear. This CDR3 spans 13 amino acids. Germline values: CDR1 GTSNPN, CDR2 SVGIG (reference sequence). The V end lost 7 bases, the J end lost 0 bases, and 10 bases lay between the germline ends. The CDR3 reads CASGQSSGNTIYF. CDR3 bases: TGTGCCTCCGGCCAGAGCTCTGGAAACACCATATATTTT.

The V call is TRBV30, the J call TRBJ2-5; D not certain. Trimming removed 2 bases from V and 5 bases from J, with 9 bases in between. The CDR3 has 12 residues. Germline V lookup: CDR1 GTSNPN, CDR2 SVGIG (reference sequence). CDR3 DNA sequence: TGTGCCTGGAGTAAAGTCGGGGAGACCCAGTACTTC. This encodes CAWSKVGETQYF.

The V and J genes are TRBV18 and TRBJ2-5, with D perhaps matching TRBD1 (6 bases). Trimming removed 3 bases at V and 5 bases at J, with 10 bases between. Germline V gives CDR1 KGHSH, CDR2 LQKENI. CDR3 length: 13 residues. This CDR3 is CASSPGTSETQYF. The CDR3 DNA reads as TGTGCCAGCTCACCCGGGACATCTGAGACCCAGTACTTC.

Concerning this clone: A read error may produce the germline difference seen at one junction end. V usage is TRBV5-4 and J usage is TRBJ1-2, with 8 bases lining up with TRBD1. This CDR3 spans 15 amino acids. Per germline, CDR1 SGHNT and CDR2 YYREEE (reference sequence). CDR3: CASSQDRTGQYGYTF. Written as DNA, the CDR3 is TGCGCCAGCAGCCAAGATAGGACAGGGCAATATGGCTACACCTTC.

V usage is TRBV11-2 and J usage is TRBJ1-3; D gene ambiguous. Germline V gene data show CDR1 as SGHAT and CDR2 as FQNNGV. Trimming took off 1 base at V and 3 bases at J, with 7 bases between the two ends. The CDR3 is made up of 14 amino acids. The CDR3, as DNA: TGTGCCAGCAGCTTAGCTGGAAGTGGAAACACCATATATTTT. Translating it yields CASSLAGSGNTIYF.

This sequence joins TRBV5-1 and TRBJ2-4; 10 bases line up with TRBD2. Germline V gives CDR1 SGHRS, CDR2 YFSETQ. This CDR3 is built from 18 residues. Losses at the gene ends were 0 bases for V and 5 bases for J; bases not matched to a gene: 11. The CDR3 region is CASSLAQGTSAPENIQYF. Here the CDR3 DNA reads TGCGCCAGCAGCTTGGCCCAGGGGACTAGCGCGCCGGAAAACATTCAGTACTTC. Complete variable domain (other parts from reference TRBV5-1 and TRBJ2-4): KAGVTQTPRYLIKTRGQQVTLSCSPISGHRSVSWYQQTPGQGLQFLFEYFSETQRNKGNFPGRFSGRQFSNSRSEMNVSTLELGDSALYLCASSLAQGTSAPENIQYFGAGTRLSVL.

The V and J genes are TRBV2 and TRBJ2-3; D is ambiguous. From germline, CDR1 is SNHLY and CDR2 FYNNEI. V gave up 6 bases and J gave up 3 bases, with 10 bases separating them. This CDR3 region has 13 residues. The CDR3 region is CASSAPNTDTQYF. The CDR3 DNA follows: TGTGCCAGCAGCGCCCCCAATACAGATACGCAGTATTTT.

The V and J genes are TRBV7-9 and TRBJ1-1; D unclear. V gave up 7 bases and J gave up 0 bases, with 6 bases separating them. Germline V CDR1 and CDR2: SEHNR, FQNEAQ (reference sequence). CDR3 length: 12 amino acids. CDR3: CASKLVNTEAFF. In DNA form, the CDR3 reads TGTGCCAGCAAACTAGTGAACACTGAAGCTTTCTTT.

The chain combines TRBV7-2 with TRBJ2-3; no reliable D call. Trimming took off 3 bases at V and 5 bases at J, with 3 bases between the two ends. Germline CDR1 and CDR2: SGHTA and FQGNSA. This CDR3 has 11 amino acids. CDR3 in amino acids: CASSLKDTQYF. DNA of the CDR3: TGTGCCAGCAGCTTGAAAGATACGCAGTATTTT. The whole variable domain, remainder taken from reference TRBV7-2 and TRBJ2-3, is GAGVSQSPSNKVTEKGKDVELRCDPISGHTALYWYRQSLGQGLEFLIYFQGNSAPDKSGLPSDRFSAERTGGSVSTLTIQRTQQEDSAVYLCASSLKDTQYFGPGTRLTVL.

V usage is TRBV25-1 and J usage is TRBJ2-1; no definite D call. V gave up 2 bases and J gave up 2 bases, with 7 bases separating them. The CDR3 extends over 14 amino acids. The V gene's germline CDR1 is MGHDK and CDR2 SYGVNS. The CDR3 DNA sequence: TGTGCCAGCAGTGAAAATGGGGCCTACAATGAGCAGTTCTTC. This sequence encodes CASSENGAYNEQFF.

This clone was seen once. The CDR3: CASRSGTDVSYEQYF. Written as DNA, the CDR3 is TGCGCCAGCAGATCCGGGACAGACGTCTCCTACGAGCAGTACTTC. The rearrangement joins TRBV4-1 to TRBJ2-7; 7 bases line up with TRBD1. The CDR3 is 15 residues long. CDR1 MGHRA and CDR2 YSYEKL come from the germline V gene. The V segment lost 6 bases and the J segment 0 bases; nucleotides outside the gene matches: 8.

The chain employs TRBV5-6 and TRBJ2-1, with TRBD2 matching 10 bases. This CDR3 is 15 amino acids long. V was clipped by 1 base and J by 9 bases; unmatched bases: 7. Germline CDR1 is SGHDT and CDR2 is YYEEEE. CDR3 bases: TGTGCCAGCAGCTTGCCTAGCGGGGGAAGGGGTGAGCAGTTCTTC. Translated, it gives CASSLPSGGRGEQFF.

The J gene is TRBJ2-2, the V gene TRBV7-2; D is tentatively TRBD1 or TRBD2 (5 bases each). Trimming removed 1 base from V and 0 bases from J, with 6 bases in between. The CDR3 contains 15 residues. The germline V gene has CDR1 SGHTA and CDR2 FQGNSA. The CDR3 spells CASSLGGANTGELFF. CDR3 sequence (DNA): TGTGCCAGCAGCTTAGGAGGGGCGAACACCGGGGAGCTGTTTTTT.

The chain combines TRBV29-1 with TRBJ1-1; 8 bases line up with TRBD1. This CDR3 has 15 amino acids. The V and J ends lost 4 bases and 3 bases, in that order; junction bases with no gene match: 10. The germline gives CDR1 SQVTM, CDR2 ANQGSEA. This CDR3 reads CSVAQGAFGDTEAFF. CDR3 DNA sequence: TGCAGCGTTGCCCAGGGGGCCTTCGGTGACACTGAAGCTTTCTTT.

The V and J genes are TRBV10-3 and TRBJ2-1; 15 bases are shared with TRBD2. The CDR3 has 16 residues. With 0 bases clipped from V and 9 bases from J, the junction kept 3 bases outside the gene matches. From germline, CDR1 is ENHRY and CDR2 SYGVKD. CDR3 loop: CAISESGLAGGGEQFF. CDR3 DNA sequence: TGTGCCATCAGTGAGTCGGGACTAGCGGGGGGCGGTGAGCAGTTCTTC.

This clone was picked up a small number of times. The rearrangement links TRBV29-1 to TRBJ1-1; D is possibly TRBD1 (5 bases). This CDR3 is built from 14 residues. The V end lost 0 bases, the J end lost 5 bases, and 13 bases lay between the germline ends. The germline gives CDR1 SQVTM, CDR2 ANQGSEA. The CDR3 DNA follows: TGCAGCGTTGAAGATCCGGGCTGGGGGACTGAAGCTTTCTTT. It codes for CSVEDPGWGTEAFF. Filled out from reference TRBV29-1 and TRBJ1-1, the complete variable domain reads SAVISQKPSRDICQRGTSLTIQCQVDSQVTMMFWYRQQPGQSLTLIATANQGSEATYESGFVIDKFPISRPNLTFSTLTVSNMSPEDSSIYLCSVEDPGWGTEAFFGQGTRLTVV.